This T cell receptor (beta chain) was identified in a study of CD8+CD57+ T cells in acquired aplastic anemia. The use of genomic DNA as template underpinned the TCR beta VDJ and CDR3 profiling. TCRdb recomputed calls from the reads with MiXCR, one row per CDR3 protein. The sample lists tens of thousands of distinct CDR3 sequences; over 35% were seen once. A remark on this clonotype: Its antigen is as yet unknown.

Regarding the study as a whole: About 28 sequences, all CD8+ CDR3, were shared between patients and controls.

CDR3 length: 14 amino acids. The V end was cut by 6 bases, the J end by 0 bases, with 12 bases between. The germline gives CDR1 DFQATT, CDR2 SNEGSKA (reference sequence). V usage is TRBV20-1 and J usage is TRBJ2-1, with D possibly matching TRBD2 (6 bases). The TCR sequence derives from a human donor in good health, serving as a control. The specimen sequenced was sorted CD4+, CD8+, or CD8+CD57+ T cells (not recorded which) from PBMCs. The CDR3, as DNA: TGCAGTGCGCCGGGAGCGAGCTCCTACAATGAGCAGTTCTTC. Residues: CSAPGASSYNEQFF.